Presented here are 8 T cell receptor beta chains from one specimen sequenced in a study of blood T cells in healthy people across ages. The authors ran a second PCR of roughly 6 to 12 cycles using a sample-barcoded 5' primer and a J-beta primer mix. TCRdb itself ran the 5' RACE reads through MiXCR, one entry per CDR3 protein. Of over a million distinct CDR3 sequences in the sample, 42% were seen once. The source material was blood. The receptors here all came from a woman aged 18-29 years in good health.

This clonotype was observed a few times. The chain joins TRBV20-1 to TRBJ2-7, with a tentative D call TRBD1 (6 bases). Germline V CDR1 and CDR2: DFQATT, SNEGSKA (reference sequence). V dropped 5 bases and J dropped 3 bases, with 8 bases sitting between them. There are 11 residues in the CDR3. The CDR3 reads CSAQGGYEQYF. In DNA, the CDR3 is TGCAGTGCTCAAGGGGGCTACGAGCAGTACTTC.

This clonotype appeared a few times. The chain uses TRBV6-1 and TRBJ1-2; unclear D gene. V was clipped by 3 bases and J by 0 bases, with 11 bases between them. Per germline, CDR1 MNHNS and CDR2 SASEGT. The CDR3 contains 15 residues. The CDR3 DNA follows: TGTGCCAGCAGTGAGAAGGACGGCTCTAACTATGGCTACACCTTC. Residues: CASSEKDGSNYGYTF.

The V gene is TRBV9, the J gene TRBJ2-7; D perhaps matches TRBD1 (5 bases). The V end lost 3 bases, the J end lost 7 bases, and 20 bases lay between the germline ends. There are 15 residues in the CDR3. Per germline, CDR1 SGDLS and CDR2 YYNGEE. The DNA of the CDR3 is TGTGCCAGCAGCGCCCGTAGGGGAACCTACAATGAGCAGTACTTC. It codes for CASSARRGTYNEQYF.

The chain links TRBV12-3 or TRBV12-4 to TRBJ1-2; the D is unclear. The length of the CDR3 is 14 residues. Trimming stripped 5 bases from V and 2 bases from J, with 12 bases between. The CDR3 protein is CASSVAKSNYGYTF. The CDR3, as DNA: TGTGCCAGCAGTGTCGCGAAATCCAACTATGGCTACACCTTC.

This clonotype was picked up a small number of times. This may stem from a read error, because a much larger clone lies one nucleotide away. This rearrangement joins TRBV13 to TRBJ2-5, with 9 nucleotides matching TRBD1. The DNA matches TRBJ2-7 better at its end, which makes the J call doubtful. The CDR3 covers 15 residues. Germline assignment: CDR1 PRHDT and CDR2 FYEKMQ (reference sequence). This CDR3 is CASSPTGTGTYEQYF. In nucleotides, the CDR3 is TGTGCCAGCAGCCCCACCGGGACAGGGACCTACGAGCAGTACTTC.

As DNA, the CDR3 is TGCGCCAGCAGCTTGTCGGGAGCGTCCATCACAGATACGCAGTATTTT. Protein product: CASSLSGASITDTQYF. This chain connects TRBV5-1 to TRBJ2-3; a possible D gene is TRBD2 (6 bases). CDR1 SGHRS and CDR2 YFSETQ come from the germline V gene. The CDR3 has 16 residues. V was shortened by 1 base and J by 2 bases, with 14 bases between the two germline ends.

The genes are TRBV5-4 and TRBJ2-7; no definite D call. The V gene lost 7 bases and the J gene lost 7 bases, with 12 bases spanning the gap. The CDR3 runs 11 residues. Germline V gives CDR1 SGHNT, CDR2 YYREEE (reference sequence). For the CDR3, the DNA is TGTGCCAGCGGGAAAGTGAATGAGCAGTACTTC. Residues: CASGKVNEQYF.

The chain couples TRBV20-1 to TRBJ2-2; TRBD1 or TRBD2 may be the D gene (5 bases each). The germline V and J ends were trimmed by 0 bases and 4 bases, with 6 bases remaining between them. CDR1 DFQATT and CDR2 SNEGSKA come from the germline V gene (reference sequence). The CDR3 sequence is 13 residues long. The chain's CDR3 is CSAREGVTGELFF. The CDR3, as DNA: TGCAGTGCTAGAGAGGGGGTCACCGGGGAGCTGTTTTTT.